This TCR beta chain was identified during a study of CD8+ T cells in alopecia areata. Overall study context: The drug, oral tofacitinib, was given to treated patients at 5 to 10 mg twice daily. The drug, tofacitinib, lasted 6 to 18 months, followed by 6 months off drug. Overall study results and limits: Having just one nonresponder leaves the connection between baseline CD8+ expansion and response unresolved.

As concerns this clone: Its specificity is unknown.

Trimming cost V 4 bases and J 3 bases, with 4 bases left between them. The CDR3 totals 11 residues. Germline V gives CDR1 MNHEY, CDR2 SMNVEV (reference sequence). Treatment reported: oral pan-JAK inhibitor, 5-10 mg twice daily. Those with alopecia areata gave lesional scalp punch biopsies and peripheral blood. Extraction and reverse transcription of RNA yielded cDNA as the sequencing template. Data came from immunoSEQ multiplex PCR; TCRdb stores just in-frame clones and leaves some out. The repertoire holds about 42,000 clones, with 55% to 75% as singletons. V usage is TRBV27 and J usage is TRBJ2-7; D not certain. The clonotype originates from a human donor with alopecia areata. Source: CD8+ T cells sorted from blood, taken at week 4, from a patient treated with tofacitinib. CDR3 sequence reads: CASSYLYEQYF. The DNA of the CDR3 is TGTGCCAGCAGTTATCTCTACGAGCAGTACTTC.